The 30 T cell receptor beta chains below all came from one sample that was sequenced in a study of T cell repertoires in cytomegalovirus infection. One entry per CDR3 protein, called by TCRdb with MiXCR from the reads. The sample shows fewer than 550,000 distinct CDR3 sequences, over 9% of them seen only once. Sequenced input: PBMCs. The receptors derive from a human donor in good health (CMV status not recorded). Some clones in this sample may be carry-over from other donors' samples.

This clonotype appeared many times. The chain combines TRBV7-8 with TRBJ1-5; a weak D match, TRBD1 (5 bases). V was shortened by 5 bases and J by 0 bases, with 14 bases between the two germline ends. Germline CDR1 is SGHVS and CDR2 is FQNEAQ. The CDR3 sequence is 16 residues long. The CDR3 DNA reads TGTGCCAGCAGCCCCACTCCGGGGACTAGCAATCAGCCCCAGCATTTT. Protein: CASSPTPGTSNQPQHF.

In this sample, this clonotype turned up many times. The CDR3 region has the DNA TGTGCCAGCAGCTTAGGGGCAGGGTTCGTGAACTATGGCTACACCTTC. The encoded protein is CASSLGAGFVNYGYTF. The chain recombines TRBV7-9 with TRBJ1-2, with a possible D match to TRBD1 (5 bases). Germline-derived CDR1 and CDR2 are SEHNR and FQNEAQ (reference sequence). The CDR3 has 16 residues. V lost 1 base and J lost 2, with 14 bases in between.

This clonotype appeared many times. The V and J genes are TRBV27 and TRBJ2-3; 9 nucleotides align to TRBD2. Germline CDR1 and CDR2: MNHEY and SMNVEV (reference sequence). CDR3 length equals 14 residues. Trimming cost V 9 bases and J 0 bases; bases outside gene matches: 4. The CDR3 loop reads CASRLAVSTDTQYF. CDR3 in DNA: TGTGCCAGTCGACTAGCGGTTAGCACAGATACGCAGTATTTT.

This clonotype has ten or more counts. The J gene is TRBJ2-6, the V gene TRBV5-4; 9 bases align to TRBD1. This CDR3 region has 17 residues. Germline CDR1 SGHNT, CDR2 YYREEE (reference sequence). J was trimmed by 4 bases and V by 3 bases; bases with no gene match: 8. DNA of the CDR3: TGTGCCAGCAGCTCTATGACAGGGGGAAAAGGGGCCAACGTCCTGACTTTC. Translating gives CASSSMTGGKGANVLTF.

This clonotype has only a few counts. V and J are TRBV12-3 or TRBV12-4 and TRBJ1-1; D ambiguous. This CDR3 comprises 12 residues. Trimming cost V 5 bases and J 7 bases, with 11 bases left between them. CDR3 amino acids: CASSPLYREAFF. CDR3 in DNA: TGTGCCAGCAGTCCCCTTTACCGTGAAGCTTTCTTT.

This clonotype has ten or more counts. This rearrangement joins TRBV4-2 to TRBJ1-4, with 7 bases identical to TRBD1. Germline loops: CDR1 LGHNA, CDR2 YNFKEQ. V gave up 4 bases and J gave up 6 bases; unmatched junction bases: 8. The CDR3 spans 15 residues. The CDR3, as DNA: TGTGCCAGCAGCCCCGCCGGGACAGAGGATGAAAAACTGTTTTTT. Encoded protein: CASSPAGTEDEKLFF.

This chain connects TRBV14 to TRBJ2-1; D is unresolved. Germline CDR1 is SGHDN and CDR2 is FVKESK. V was shortened by 0 bases and J by 4 bases, with 7 bases between the two germline ends. This CDR3 is built from 14 residues. CDR3 DNA: TGTGCCAGCAGCCAAGATCTGGGGTACAATGAGCAGTTCTTC. Protein product: CASSQDLGYNEQFF.

This clonotype has a handful of counts. V usage is TRBV3-1 and J usage is TRBJ2-1; D is unresolved. The CDR3 runs 15 residues. Germline V lookup: CDR1 LGHDT, CDR2 YNNKEL (reference sequence). V was cut by 1 base and J by 6 bases, with 13 bases left in between. In DNA, the CDR3 is TGTGCCAGCAGCCAAGGACTCTCGAGTGCCAATGAGCAGTTCTTC. This encodes CASSQGLSSANEQFF.

The rearrangement joins TRBV20-1 to TRBJ2-7; D is undetermined. Looked up from germline, CDR1 is DFQATT and CDR2 is SNEGSKA (reference sequence). Trimming pared 3 bases from V and 5 bases from J, leaving 17 bases between. The CDR3 has 14 residues. The CDR3 sequence: CSASGWVGSDEQYF. Here the CDR3 DNA reads TGCAGTGCTAGTGGCTGGGTTGGAAGCGACGAGCAGTACTTC.

This clonotype occurred a few times. The chain combines TRBV3-1 with TRBJ1-1; D might be TRBD1 (5 bases). Trimming removed 6 bases from V and 0 bases from J, with 11 bases in between. Germline CDR1 and CDR2: LGHDT and YNNKEL (reference sequence). The CDR3 spans 14 residues. CDR3 amino acids: CASRTGGMNTEAFF. The DNA for the CDR3 is TGTGCCAGCAGGACCGGGGGAATGAACACTGAAGCTTTCTTT.

In the case of this clonotype: This likely comes from a read error, as the CDR3 has no conserved phenylalanine or tryptophan at its end. This chain links TRBV23-1 with TRBJ2-3; D gene uncertain. TRBV23-1 is an ORF for which the function is uncertain. The CDR3 sequence is 17 residues long. V lost 0 bases and J lost 2, with 15 bases in between. In DNA, the CDR3 is TGCGCCAGCAGTCAATCGGACGAACCCCAAGCCACAGATACGCAGTATTAT. Its protein is CASSQSDEPQATDTQYY.

The table lists this clonotype with many counts. The rearrangement uses TRBV11-2 and TRBJ2-5, with 14 bases matching TRBD2. CDR1 and CDR2 (germline): SGHAT, FQNNGV. V dropped 4 bases and J dropped 2; count of bases not matched to a gene: 3. The CDR3 contains 16 residues. The CDR3 reads CASSWTSGGLQETQYF. In nucleotides, the CDR3 is TGTGCCAGCAGCTGGACTAGCGGGGGGTTACAAGAGACCCAGTACTTC.

This clonotype was seen many times. V gene TRBV18 combines with J gene TRBJ1-5; perhaps TRBD1 as D (5 bases). Germline assignment: CDR1 KGHSH and CDR2 LQKENI. Trimming cost V 3 bases and J 9 bases, with 18 bases left between them. This CDR3 region has 15 residues. CDR3 protein: CASSPSSAGGWPQHF. CDR3 DNA sequence: TGTGCCAGCTCACCTAGCTCGGCGGGGGGTTGGCCCCAGCATTTT.

This clonotype was recorded at least ten times. The chain has TRBV20-1 and TRBJ2-3, with 10 bases matching TRBD2. J lost 2 bases, V lost 1 base, and 6 bases had no gene match. The CDR3 extends over 16 amino acids. CDR1 is DFQATT, CDR2 SNEGSKA, per germline (reference sequence). The CDR3: CSARGVLAGLTDTQYF. CDR3 nucleotides: TGCAGTGCTAGAGGGGTACTAGCGGGACTCACAGATACGCAGTATTTT.

This clonotype has at least ten counts. The V gene is TRBV6-1, the J gene TRBJ1-5, with D unclear. This CDR3 has 13 residues. V was shortened by 6 bases and J by 3 bases, with 9 bases between the two germline ends. CDR1 and CDR2 from the germline V gene are MNHNS and SASEGT. The CDR3 is CASRGLNNQPQHF. In nucleotides, the CDR3 is TGTGCCAGCAGGGGGTTAAACAATCAGCCCCAGCATTTT.

The chain joins TRBV9 to TRBJ1-5; D gene ambiguous. The length of the CDR3 is 14 residues. V shed 0 bases and J shed 7 bases, with 11 bases lying between them. Looked up from germline, CDR1 is SGDLS and CDR2 is YYNGEE. CDR3 loop: CASSVAPIGQPQHF. The CDR3 DNA sequence: TGTGCCAGCAGCGTAGCCCCGATAGGACAGCCCCAGCATTTT. Full variable domain (outside the CDR3, taken from reference TRBV9 and TRBJ1-5): DSGVTQTPKHLITATGQRVTLRCSPRSGDLSVYWYQQSLDQGLQFLIQYYNGEERAKGNILERFSAQQFPDLHSELNLSSLELGDSALYFCASSVAPIGQPQHFGDGTRLSIL.

This clonotype was observed at least ten times. The J gene is TRBJ2-1, the V gene TRBV7-9, with 7 bases fitting TRBD1. After removal of 4 bases from V and 4 bases from J, the junction contained 1 base not matched to a gene. The CDR3 runs 13 residues. CDR1 is SEHNR and CDR2 is FQNEAQ in the germline V gene (reference sequence). The CDR3 nucleotides are TGTGCCAGCAGCTCGGGACAGTACAATGAGCAGTTCTTC. It encodes CASSSGQYNEQFF. The whole variable domain, remainder taken from reference TRBV7-9 and TRBJ2-1, is DTGVSQNPRHKITKRGQNVTFRCDPISEHNRLYWYRQTLGQGPEFLTYFQNEAQLEKSRLLSDRFSAERPKGSFSTLEIQRTEQGDSAMYLCASSSGQYNEQFFGPGTRLTVL.

The table lists this clonotype with a few counts. This chain connects TRBV27 to TRBJ1-1, with D possibly matching TRBD1 (5 bases). Trimming shortened V by 7 bases and J by 5 bases, and 20 bases separated the two germline ends. This CDR3 is built from 15 residues. Germline V gives CDR1 MNHEY, CDR2 SMNVEV (reference sequence). Written as DNA, the CDR3 is TGTGCCAGCACCCAGTGGGCAGGGCCTGGAACTGAAGCTTTCTTT. This encodes CASTQWAGPGTEAFF.

This clonotype was found many times. This chain connects TRBV27 to TRBJ2-5; a possible D gene is TRBD1 (5 bases). Trimming left V 2 bases short and J 4 bases short, with 14 bases between. The V gene's germline CDR1 is MNHEY and CDR2 SMNVEV (reference sequence). CDR3 length: 15 residues. CDR3: CASSLGGARPETQYF. CDR3 DNA sequence: TGTGCCAGCAGTTTAGGTGGGGCGCGTCCAGAGACCCAGTACTTC.

In this sample, this clonotype turned up a few times. The chain employs TRBV6-1 and TRBJ2-7; D uncertain. The length of the CDR3 is 13 residues. Germline CDR1 MNHNS, CDR2 SASEGT. The germline V and J ends were trimmed by 1 base and 1 base, with 5 bases remaining between them. This chain's CDR3 is CASSEGVSYEQYF. As DNA, the CDR3 is TGTGCCAGCAGTGAAGGGGTTTCCTACGAGCAGTACTTC.

This chain connects TRBV5-4 to TRBJ2-2, with 7 bases that match TRBD1. This CDR3 spans 15 amino acids. V lost 0 bases and J lost 4; bases outside the gene matches: 3. In germline, CDR1 is SGHNT, CDR2 YYREEE (reference sequence). The CDR3, as DNA: TGTGCCAGCAGCTTGGTACAGGGGTTCACCGGGGAGCTGTTTTTT. It specifies CASSLVQGFTGELFF.

The chain is built from TRBV4-1 and TRBJ2-7; D may be TRBD1 or TRBD2 (7 bases each). Germline values: CDR1 MGHRA, CDR2 YSYEKL. Trimming stripped 4 bases from V and 4 bases from J, with 14 bases between. There are 14 residues in the CDR3. CDR3 nucleotides: TGCGCCAGCAGCCCTCGACAGGGAGGGTACGAGCAGTACTTC. This gives the protein CASSPRQGGYEQYF.

The chain uses TRBV19 and TRBJ2-7; D is unclear. V lost 0 bases and J 0 bases, leaving 6 bases between the germline ends. The CDR3 runs to 14 residues. Germline-derived CDR1 and CDR2 are LNHDA and SQIVND (reference sequence). CDR3 DNA: TGTGCCAGTAGTATAGATAGGTCCTCCTACGAGCAGTACTTC. It yields the protein CASSIDRSSYEQYF.

This clonotype appeared many times. The V call is TRBV28, the J call TRBJ1-1, with D perhaps matching TRBD1 (5 bases). CDR1 and CDR2 (germline): MDHEN, SYDVKM. The CDR3 is made up of 16 amino acids. The V end was cut by 6 bases, the J end by 2 bases, with 19 bases between. CDR3 amino acids: CASSSIRGSANTEAFF. The CDR3 DNA is TGTGCCAGCAGCTCAATCCGGGGGTCGGCTAACACTGAAGCTTTCTTT. The complete variable domain, with remaining parts taken from reference TRBV28 and TRBJ1-1, reads DVKVTQSSRYLVKRTGEKVFLECVQDMDHENMFWYRQDPGLGLRLIYFSYDVKMKEKGDIPEGYSVSREKKERFSLILESASTNQTSMYLCASSSIRGSANTEAFFGQGTRLTVV.

The J gene is TRBJ1-1, the V gene TRBV29-1; D might be TRBD1 (5 bases). CDR3 length equals 12 residues. Germline V gives CDR1 SQVTM, CDR2 ANQGSEA. The ends were cut back, 8 bases at V and 3 bases at J, with 13 bases in the middle. Here the CDR3 reads CSSREGYTEAFF. CDR3 nucleotides: TGCAGCTCCCGGGAGGGGTACACTGAAGCTTTCTTT.

Many counts were recorded for this clonotype. The V gene is TRBV7-2, the J gene TRBJ2-7; D not certain. Germline V lookup: CDR1 SGHTA, CDR2 FQGNSA. There are 13 residues in the CDR3. Trimming left V 5 bases short and J 3 bases short, with 11 bases between. CDR3 sequence (DNA): TGTGCCAGCAGCCAGTCCCCCGGCTACGAGCAGTACTTC. Its translation: CASSQSPGYEQYF.

V gene TRBV5-6 combines with J gene TRBJ2-3, with D possibly being TRBD1 (5 bases). The CDR3 loop spans 15 amino acids. Trimming left V 4 bases short and J 3 bases short, with 15 bases between. Germline CDR1 reads SGHDT; CDR2 reads YYEEEE. In nucleotides, the CDR3 is TGTGCCAGCAGCGACATAACAGGACCAACAGATACGCAGTATTTT. Translation gives CASSDITGPTDTQYF.

This clonotype was detected ten times or more. The gene calls are TRBV18 and TRBJ2-7, with 13 positions matching TRBD2. CDR1 is KGHSH, CDR2 LQKENI, per germline. After removal of 3 bases from V and 5 bases from J, the junction contained 4 bases not matched to a gene. The CDR3 loop spans 15 amino acids. In DNA, the CDR3 is TGTGCCAGCTCACCGAGGACTAGCGGGAGTCACGAGCAGTACTTC. It codes for CASSPRTSGSHEQYF.

There are many counts of this clonotype. The rearrangement joins TRBV29-1 to TRBJ2-5, with D unclear. The CDR3 has 13 amino acids. V was cut by 3 bases and J by 3 bases, with 11 bases left in between. Germline V gives CDR1 SQVTM, CDR2 ANQGSEA. CDR3 residues: CSVEVDTEETQYF. The CDR3 nucleotides read TGCAGCGTTGAGGTGGATACCGAAGAGACCCAGTACTTC.

There are a few counts of this clonotype. This rearrangement joins TRBV29-1 to TRBJ2-3, with D perhaps matching TRBD1 (6 bases). Germline CDR1 SQVTM, CDR2 ANQGSEA. This CDR3 has 13 amino acids. V was clipped by 2 bases and J by 6 bases, with 12 bases between them. CDR3 loop: CSVERQAVDTQYF. In DNA form, the CDR3 reads TGCAGCGTTGAACGACAGGCGGTGGATACGCAGTATTTT.